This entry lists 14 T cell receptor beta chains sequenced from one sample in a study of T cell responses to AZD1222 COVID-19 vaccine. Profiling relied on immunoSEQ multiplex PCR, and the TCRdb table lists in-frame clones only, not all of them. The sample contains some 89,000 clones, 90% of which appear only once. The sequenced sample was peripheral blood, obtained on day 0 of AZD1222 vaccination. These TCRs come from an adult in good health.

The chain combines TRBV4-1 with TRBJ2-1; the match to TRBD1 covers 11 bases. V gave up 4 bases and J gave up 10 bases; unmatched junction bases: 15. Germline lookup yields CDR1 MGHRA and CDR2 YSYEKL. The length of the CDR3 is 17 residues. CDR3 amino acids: CASSRLPPGQGVGEQFF. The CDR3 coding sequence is TGCGCCAGCAGCCGTCTTCCGCCGGGACAGGGGGTCGGGGAGCAGTTCTTC.

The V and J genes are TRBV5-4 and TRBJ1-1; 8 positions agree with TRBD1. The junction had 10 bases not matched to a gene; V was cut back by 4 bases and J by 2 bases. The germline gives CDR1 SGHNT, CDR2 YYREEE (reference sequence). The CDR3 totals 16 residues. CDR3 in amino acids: CASSPGGPGGNTEAFF. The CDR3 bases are TGTGCCAGCAGCCCCGGCGGGCCAGGGGGCAACACTGAAGCTTTCTTT.

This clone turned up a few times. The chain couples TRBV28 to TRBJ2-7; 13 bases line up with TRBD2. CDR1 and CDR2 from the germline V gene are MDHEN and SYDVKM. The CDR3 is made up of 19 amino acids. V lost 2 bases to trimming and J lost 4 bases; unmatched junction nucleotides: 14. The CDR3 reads CASSLSRGLGTSGDYEQYF. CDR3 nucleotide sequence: TGTGCCAGCAGTTTAAGCAGGGGGCTAGGGACTAGCGGGGATTACGAGCAGTACTTC.

CDR3 nucleotide sequence: TGTGCCAGCAGCCTCAGGGCGGGGAACACTGAAGCTTTCTTT. Its translation is CASSLRAGNTEAFF. This rearrangement joins TRBV14 to TRBJ1-1, with a weak D call TRBD1 (5 bases). This CDR3 comprises 14 residues. V dropped 4 bases and J dropped 1 base, with 10 bases sitting between them. Germline assignment: CDR1 SGHDN and CDR2 FVKESK. Full variable domain (rest looked up from reference TRBV14 and TRBJ1-1): EAGVTQFPSHSVIEKGQTVTLRCDPISGHDNLYWYRRVMGKEIKFLLHFVKESKQDESGMPNNRFLAERTGGTYSTLKVQPAELEDSGVYFCASSLRAGNTEAFFGQGTRLTVV.

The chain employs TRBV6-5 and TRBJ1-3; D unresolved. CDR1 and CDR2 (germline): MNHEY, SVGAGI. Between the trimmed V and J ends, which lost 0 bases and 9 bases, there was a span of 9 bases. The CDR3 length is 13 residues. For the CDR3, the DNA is TGTGCCAGCAGTTACTCGCGGGTATCCACCATATATTTT. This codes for CASSYSRVSTIYF.

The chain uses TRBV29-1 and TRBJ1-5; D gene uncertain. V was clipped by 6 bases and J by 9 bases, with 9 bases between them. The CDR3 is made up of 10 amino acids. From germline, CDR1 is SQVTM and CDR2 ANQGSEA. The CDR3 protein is CSVDLPPQHF. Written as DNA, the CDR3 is TGCAGCGTCGATTTGCCGCCCCAGCATTTT.

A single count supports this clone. The CDR3 sequence is CASSLETNGRANTGELFF. CDR3 bases: TGTGCCAGCAGCTTGGAAACGAACGGGAGGGCCAACACCGGGGAGCTGTTTTTT. The chain is built from TRBV5-8 and TRBJ2-2; TRBD2 aligns across 8 bases. This CDR3 has 18 residues. Unmatched junction bases numbered 9, after V lost 0 bases and J lost 2 bases. Germline CDR1 is SGHTS and CDR2 is YDEGEE.

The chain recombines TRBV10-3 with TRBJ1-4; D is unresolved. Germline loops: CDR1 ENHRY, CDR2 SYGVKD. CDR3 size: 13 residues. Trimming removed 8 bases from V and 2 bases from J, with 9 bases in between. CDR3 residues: CAIGSGTNEKLFF. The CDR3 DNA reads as TGTGCCATCGGGTCCGGGACTAATGAAAAACTGTTTTTT.

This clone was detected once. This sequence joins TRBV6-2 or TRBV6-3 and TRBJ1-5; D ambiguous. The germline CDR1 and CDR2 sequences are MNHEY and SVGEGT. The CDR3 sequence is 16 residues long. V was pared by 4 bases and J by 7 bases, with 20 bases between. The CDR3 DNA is TGTGCCAGCAGTTCTCGGTGGGAGGCATTTTACCAGCCCCAGCATTTT. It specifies CASSSRWEAFYQPQHF.

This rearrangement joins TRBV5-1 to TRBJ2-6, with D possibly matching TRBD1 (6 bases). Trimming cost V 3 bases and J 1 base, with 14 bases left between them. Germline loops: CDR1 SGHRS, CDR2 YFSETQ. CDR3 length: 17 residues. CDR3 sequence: CASSSTGSGSGANVLTF. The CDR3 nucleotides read TGCGCCAGCAGCTCTACAGGGTCAGGGTCTGGGGCCAACGTCCTGACTTTC.

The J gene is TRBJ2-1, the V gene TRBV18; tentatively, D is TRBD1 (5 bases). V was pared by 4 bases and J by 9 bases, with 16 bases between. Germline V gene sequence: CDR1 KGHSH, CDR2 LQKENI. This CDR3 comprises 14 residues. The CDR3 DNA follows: TGTGCCAGCTCACTACAAGACAGTGGGCTTGAGCAGTTCTTC. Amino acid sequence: CASSLQDSGLEQFF.

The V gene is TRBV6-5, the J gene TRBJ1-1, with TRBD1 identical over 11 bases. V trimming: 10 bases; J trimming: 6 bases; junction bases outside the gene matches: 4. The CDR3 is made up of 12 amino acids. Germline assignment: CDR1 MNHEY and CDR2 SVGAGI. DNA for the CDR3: TGTGCCACGGACAGGGGGCGGGCTGAAGCTTTCTTT. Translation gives CATDRGRAEAFF.

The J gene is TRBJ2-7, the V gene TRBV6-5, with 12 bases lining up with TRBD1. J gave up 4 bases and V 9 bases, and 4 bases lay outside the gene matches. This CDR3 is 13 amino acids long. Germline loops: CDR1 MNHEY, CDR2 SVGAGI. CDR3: CASGDRGLYEQYF. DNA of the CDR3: TGTGCCAGTGGGGACAGGGGGCTATACGAGCAGTACTTC.

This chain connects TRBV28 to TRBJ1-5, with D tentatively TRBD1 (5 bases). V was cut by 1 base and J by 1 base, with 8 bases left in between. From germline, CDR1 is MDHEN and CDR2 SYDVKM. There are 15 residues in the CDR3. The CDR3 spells CASSLYRDSNQPQHF. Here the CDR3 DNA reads TGTGCCAGCAGTTTATATCGGGACAGCAATCAGCCCCAGCATTTT. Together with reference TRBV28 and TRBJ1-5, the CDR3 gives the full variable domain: DVKVTQSSRYLVKRTGEKVFLECVQDMDHENMFWYRQDPGLGLRLIYFSYDVKMKEKGDIPEGYSVSREKKERFSLILESASTNQTSMYLCASSLYRDSNQPQHFGDGTRLSIL.